Presented here are 10 T cell receptor beta chains from one specimen sequenced in a study of post-analysis software for immune sequencing data. Study-level points and caveats: The five TRBV segments detected at higher frequency in patients than in controls included TRBV5-6, TRBV5-1 and TRBV20-1.

These receptors lack a known antigen. Prepared TCR beta cDNA libraries contained unique molecular identifiers. TCRdb ran MiXCR on the PCR reads and lists one entry per CDR3 protein. The table has hundreds of thousands of distinct CDR3 sequences, about 40% seen once. Sample: blood. The receptor set was obtained from a girl aged 5-17 years with multiple sclerosis.

The chain couples TRBV20-1 to TRBJ2-5; 10 bases map to TRBD1. J lost 2 bases, V lost 0 bases, and 0 bases had no gene match. From germline, CDR1 is DFQATT and CDR2 SNEGSKA (reference sequence). The CDR3 is 14 amino acids. CDR3 sequence: CSAREGQGQETQYF. The CDR3 DNA sequence: TGCAGTGCTAGAGAGGGACAGGGGCAAGAGACCCAGTACTTC.

The table lists this clonotype with a few counts. The chain combines TRBV12-3 or TRBV12-4 with TRBJ2-5, with TRBD2 identical over 12 bases. The V segment lost 7 bases and the J segment 3 bases; nucleotides outside the gene matches: 3. The CDR3 loop spans 14 amino acids. CDR3 bases: TGTGCCAGCACAGGACTAGCGGGGAAAGAGACCCAGTACTTC. Translating it yields CASTGLAGKETQYF.

The V gene is TRBV20-1, the J gene TRBJ2-7; D uncertain. Near its end, the DNA agrees better with TRBJ2-5, so the J call may be wrong. The CDR3 has 11 amino acids. CDR1 is DFQATT and CDR2 is SNEGSKA in the germline V gene (reference sequence). In DNA, the CDR3 is TGCAGTGCTAGAGCAATGGAGACCCAGTACTTC. Residues: CSARAMETQYF.

This clonotype came up a few times. At one end, the junction sequence differs from germline, possibly due to a read error. The rearrangement links TRBV6-1 to TRBJ2-1; D unresolved. CDR1 MNHNS and CDR2 SASEGT come from the germline V gene. The CDR3 is made up of 13 amino acids. CDR3 bases: TGTACCAGCAGGTTCGGCTCCTACAATGAGCAGTTCTTC. Translation gives CTSRFGSYNEQFF.

This clonotype appeared a few times. Germline and junction disagree at one end, which may indicate a read error. The chain's CDR3 is CANSSRLGRKNTEAFF. The CDR3 bases are TGTGCCAACAGCTCTCGCTTAGGACGCAAGAACACTGAAGCTTTCTTT. The chain joins TRBV7-8 to TRBJ1-1; no reliable D call. CDR1 is SGHVS, CDR2 FQNEAQ, per germline. The CDR3 has 16 residues.

In this sample, this clonotype turned up a few times. This chain uses TRBV4-2 with TRBJ2-3; 13 nucleotides align to TRBD2. V gave up 7 bases and J gave up 0 bases; unmatched junction bases: 10. Per the germline V gene, CDR1 is LGHNA and CDR2 is YNFKEQ. The CDR3 contains 18 residues. The CDR3 here is CASTPTSGGGYSTDTQYF. The CDR3 region has the DNA TGTGCCAGCACCCCAACTAGCGGGGGGGGTTATAGCACAGATACGCAGTATTTT.

This chain connects TRBV7-8 to TRBJ2-1, with 7 bases matching TRBD2. This CDR3 comprises 15 residues. Trimming took 4 bases from V and 3 from J; bases not matched to a gene: 6. Germline CDR1 reads SGHVS; CDR2 reads FQNEAQ. The CDR3 is CASSSQAGFYNEQFF. CDR3 DNA: TGTGCCAGCAGCTCGCAAGCGGGATTCTACAATGAGCAGTTCTTC. The full variable domain, in which reference TRBV7-8 and TRBJ2-1 provide the parts outside the CDR3, is GAGVSQSPRYKVAKRGQDVALRCDPISGHVSLFWYQQALGQGPEFLTYFQNEAQLDKSGLPSDRFFAERPEGSVSTLKIQRTQQEDSAVYLCASSSQAGFYNEQFFGPGTRLTVL.

V and J are TRBV5-1 and TRBJ2-1; possibly TRBD2 for D (6 bases). CDR3 length: 17 residues. Germline values: CDR1 SGHRS, CDR2 YFSETQ. Trimming cost V 7 bases and J 2 bases, with 22 bases left between them. Here the CDR3 reads CASGSTTRTVTYNEQFF. CDR3 DNA: TGCGCCAGCGGATCAACGACTAGGACGGTTACCTACAATGAGCAGTTCTTC.

This clonotype was observed a few times. This rearrangement joins TRBV12-3 or TRBV12-4 to TRBJ2-7, with D maybe TRBD1 (5 bases). V was pared by 3 bases and J by 0 bases, with 9 bases between. The CDR3 is 14 amino acids. CDR3 loop: CASSFQGNSYEQYF. DNA for the CDR3: TGTGCCAGCAGTTTTCAGGGCAACTCCTACGAGCAGTACTTC.

This sequence joins TRBV3-1 and TRBJ2-7; D call uncertain. The V and J ends lost 1 base and 2 bases respectively, with 9 bases between them. Germline loops: CDR1 LGHDT, CDR2 YNNKEL (reference sequence). The CDR3 loop spans 14 amino acids. The CDR3 reads CASSQVDEAYEQYF. The DNA for the CDR3 is TGTGCCAGCAGCCAAGTAGACGAAGCCTACGAGCAGTACTTC.